The clone carrying this T cell receptor (beta chain) has just a few counts. This entry is derived from a study of T-cell memory formation after mild COVID-19. 5'RACE with constant-segment primers built TCRalpha and TCRbeta cDNA libraries with UMIs. TCRdb itself ran the 5' RACE reads through MiXCR, one entry per CDR3 protein. Here the sample spans 560,000 or so distinct CDR3 sequences, around 16% being singletons. V gave up 3 bases and J gave up 10 bases; unmatched junction bases: 12. From germline, CDR1 is LGHNA and CDR2 YSLEER. CDR3 length equals 16 residues. Specimen: PBMCs or a T cell subset sorted from them (not recorded which). The V and J genes are TRBV4-3 and TRBJ2-1, with 10 bases lining up with TRBD2. This TCR came from an adult woman who had mild COVID-19 (a few samples of this study predate the infection). Cell type and time point are not known. Here the CDR3 DNA reads TGCGCCAGCAGCCATATGGGGGAGCGGGAGGGCCGCGAGCAGTTCTTC. This sequence encodes CASSHMGEREGREQFF.